Shown below are 32 T cell receptor beta chains from a single sample sequenced in a study of read filtering for tumor transcriptome and immune sequencing. From approximately 400 ng of RNA, a library with molecular barcoded alpha/delta and beta/gamma adaptors was made. Using its own MiXCR run on the reads, TCRdb lists one record per CDR3 protein. This table holds tens of thousands of distinct CDR3 sequences, 20% to 25% found once. Material for sequencing was a population of CD138-negative cells sorted from bone marrow. These receptors were obtained from a donor at least 40 years old with multiple myeloma.

Many counts were recorded for this clonotype. The CDR3 nucleotides read TGTGCCAGCAGTCCGACTCCGGGACAGGGACGCGCTGAAGCTTTCTTT. Its translation is CASSPTPGQGRAEAFF. V usage is TRBV12-3 or TRBV12-4 and J usage is TRBJ1-1; 9 bases are shared with TRBD1. The junction had 13 bases not matched to a gene; V was cut back by 5 bases and J by 6 bases. This CDR3 region has 16 residues.

The rearrangement links TRBV19 to TRBJ2-3; a possible D gene is TRBD2 (6 bases). This CDR3 has 14 residues. Germline V CDR1 and CDR2: LNHDA, SQIVND (reference sequence). Trimming removed 7 bases from V and 5 bases from J, with 16 bases in between. The CDR3, as DNA: TGTGCCAGTACCCCGGCACTAGCAGGAGATACGCAGTATTTT. This codes for CASTPALAGDTQYF. Looking up the rest from reference TRBV19 and TRBJ2-3 gives the full variable domain: DGGITQSPKYLFRKEGQNVTLSCEQNLNHDAMYWYRQDPGQGLRLIYYSQIVNDFQKGDIAEGYSVSREKKESFPLTVTSAQKNPTAFYLCASTPALAGDTQYFGPGTRLTVL.

In this sample, this clonotype turned up many times. The rearrangement joins TRBV24-1 to TRBJ1-1; D perhaps matches TRBD1 (5 bases). The CDR3 loop spans 13 amino acids. V dropped 7 bases and J dropped 1 base, with 9 bases sitting between them. The germline V gene encodes CDR1 KGHDR and CDR2 SFDVKD. The CDR3 region has the DNA TGTGCCACCAGACGAACAGGGAACACTGAAGCTTTCTTT. Residues: CATRRTGNTEAFF.

A remark on this clonotype: A much larger clone sits a single nucleotide away, making a read error possible. The V gene is TRBV6-2 or TRBV6-3, the J gene TRBJ1-1; D is ambiguous. The V gene lost 7 bases and the J gene lost 4 bases, with 13 bases spanning the gap. Germline V lookup: CDR1 MNHEY, CDR2 SVGEGT. The CDR3 has 13 amino acids. DNA of the CDR3: TGTGCCAGCACCCCAACTCGAGGCACTGAAGCTTTCTTT. This gives the protein CASTPTRGTEAFF.

This clonotype was seen ten or more times. V gene TRBV20-1 combines with J gene TRBJ2-1; 8 bases are a match to TRBD2. Germline CDR1 DFQATT, CDR2 SNEGSKA (reference sequence). CDR3 length: 15 amino acids. Trimming took 3 bases from V and 3 from J; bases not matched to a gene: 7. The CDR3 region is CSARPGLVLYNEQFF. CDR3 in DNA: TGCAGTGCTAGGCCGGGACTAGTCCTCTACAATGAGCAGTTCTTC.

This clonotype was seen at least ten times. V usage is TRBV12-3 or TRBV12-4 and J usage is TRBJ2-1; D unclear. Trimming left V 2 bases short and J 13 bases short, with 12 bases between. The CDR3 is 12 amino acids. The CDR3 DNA reads as TGTGCCAGCAGTTTATCCCCCGGCCTCCAGTTCTTC. It translates to CASSLSPGLQFF.

The chain uses TRBV5-1 and TRBJ2-1; D not certain. Germline-derived CDR1 and CDR2 are SGHRS and YFSETQ. The CDR3 runs 15 residues. V was pared by 2 bases and J by 5 bases, with 14 bases between. This chain's CDR3 is CASSFERQDHNEQFF. In DNA, the CDR3 is TGCGCCAGCAGCTTTGAAAGGCAAGACCACAATGAGCAGTTCTTC. Full variable domain (remainder filled in from reference TRBV5-1 and TRBJ2-1): KAGVTQTPRYLIKTRGQQVTLSCSPISGHRSVSWYQQTPGQGLQFLFEYFSETQRNKGNFPGRFSGRQFSNSRSEMNVSTLELGDSALYLCASSFERQDHNEQFFGPGTRLTVL.

In the case of this clonotype: This could be a read error, since a much larger clone is one nucleotide away. The conserved final phenylalanine or tryptophan is absent from the CDR3, which likely points to a read error. This chain joins TRBV12-3 or TRBV12-4 and TRBJ2-2; 8 nucleotides agree with TRBD2. V shed 3 bases and J 2 bases; nucleotides not matched to a gene: 11. This CDR3 is built from 18 residues. The CDR3 loop reads CASSFIPLSGVNTGELFS. DNA for the CDR3: TGTGCCAGCAGTTTCATACCACTTAGCGGGGTCAACACCGGGGAGCTGTTTTCT.

This clonotype appeared a single time. A much larger clonotype is one base distant, so this may be a read error. V is TRBV7-2 and J is TRBJ2-7; TRBD2 aligns across 12 bases. There are 17 residues in the CDR3. Germline CDR1 SGHTA, CDR2 FQGNSA. CDR3 region: CASSLSPLAGGSHEQYF. Written as DNA, the CDR3 is TGTGCCAGCAGCTTATCCCCACTAGCGGGGGGCTCCCACGAGCAGTACTTC.

This clonotype has a count of ten or more. The chain has TRBV28 and TRBJ2-5; TRBD1 matches at 7 bases. Trimming took 3 bases from V and 2 from J; bases not matched to a gene: 3. CDR3 size: 14 residues. Per germline, CDR1 MDHEN and CDR2 SYDVKM. The DNA for the CDR3 is TGTGCCAGCAGTTTGGACAGGCAACAAGAGACCCAGTACTTC. Translated: CASSLDRQQETQYF.

This clonotype was counted at least ten times. The V gene is TRBV27, the J gene TRBJ1-5, with unresolved D. V was shortened by 6 bases and J by 0 bases, with 9 bases between the two germline ends. Germline V CDR1 and CDR2: MNHEY, SMNVEV (reference sequence). The CDR3 is made up of 14 amino acids. The CDR3 sequence: CASSAEYSNQPQHF. The DNA of the CDR3 is TGTGCCAGCAGCGCGGAATATAGCAATCAGCCCCAGCATTTT.

This clonotype was observed a handful of times. This sequence joins TRBV30 and TRBJ1-2; D is uncertain. Trimming removed 5 bases from V and 3 bases from J, with 13 bases in between. This CDR3 has 13 amino acids. Germline V gene lookup returns CDR1 GTSNPN and CDR2 SVGIG (reference sequence). The CDR3 reads CAWSLRTDYGYTF. The CDR3 DNA follows: TGTGCCTGGTCATTAAGGACCGACTATGGCTACACCTTC.

A word on this clonotype: Given a much more abundant clone one base away, this may be a read error. The CDR3 protein is CDSSHTGRTEAFF. The CDR3 nucleotides read TGTGACAGCAGTCATACAGGGAGGACTGAAGCTTTCTTT. This chain connects TRBV14 to TRBJ1-1, with a weak D call TRBD1 (6 bases). The CDR3 loop spans 13 amino acids. From germline, CDR1 is SGHDN and CDR2 FVKESK.

This clonotype was found many times. The rearrangement links TRBV5-1 to TRBJ1-1; D gene ambiguous. Germline V gene lookup returns CDR1 SGHRS and CDR2 YFSETQ. Trimming cost V 4 bases and J 3 bases, with 10 bases left between them. The CDR3 sequence is 13 residues long. The CDR3 is CASSPQVDTEAFF. The CDR3 DNA sequence: TGCGCCAGCAGCCCTCAGGTGGACACTGAAGCTTTCTTT.

The chain carries TRBV24-1 and TRBJ2-2; D could derive from TRBD1 or TRBD2 (5 bases each). V shed 2 bases and J shed 0 bases, with 15 bases lying between them. The germline gives CDR1 KGHDR, CDR2 SFDVKD. CDR3 length: 18 residues. The CDR3 sequence is CATSDSGTSTTNTGELFF. The CDR3 nucleotides read TGTGCCACCAGTGATTCCGGGACCTCGACCACGAACACCGGGGAGCTGTTTTTT.

Concerning this clonotype itself: This CDR3 fails to terminate in the conserved phenylalanine or tryptophan, so it likely reflects a read error. V and J are TRBV5-1 and TRBJ1-4; TRBD1 is a possible D gene (5 bases). The CDR3 length is 16 residues. Germline V gives CDR1 SGHRS, CDR2 YFSETQ. CDR3 amino acids: CAGSLETGTENEKLFS. The CDR3, as DNA: TGCGCCGGCAGCTTGGAAACCGGGACGGAGAATGAAAAACTGTTTTCT.

Ten or more counts support this clonotype. The gene calls are TRBV20-1 and TRBJ1-4; D call uncertain. V was clipped by 1 base and J by 8 bases, with 5 bases between them. In germline, CDR1 is DFQATT, CDR2 SNEGSKA (reference sequence). This CDR3 has 11 residues. The CDR3 spells CSARGVEKLFF. The CDR3 DNA sequence: TGCAGTGCTAGAGGGGTGGAAAAACTGTTTTTT.

Ten or more counts support this clonotype. CDR3 nucleotides: TGTGCCAGCAGTTTAGGGGGCACGCCCTACGAGCAGTACTTC. It encodes CASSLGGTPYEQYF. The chain joins TRBV28 to TRBJ2-7, with a weak D call TRBD1 (6 bases). CDR3 size: 14 residues. Germline loops: CDR1 MDHEN, CDR2 SYDVKM. Trimming cost V 2 bases and J 2 bases, with 10 bases left between them.

This clonotype has a handful of counts. The chain recombines TRBV27 with TRBJ2-7; 9 bases are a match to TRBD2. The CDR3 has 15 residues. Germline values: CDR1 MNHEY, CDR2 SMNVEV (reference sequence). With 2 bases clipped from V and 2 bases from J, the junction kept 4 bases outside the gene matches. For the CDR3, the DNA is TGTGCCAGCAGTTTAAGTAGCGGGGGACCCTACGAGCAGTACTTC. Encoded protein: CASSLSSGGPYEQYF.

In this sample, this clonotype turned up many times. This sequence joins TRBV6-6 and TRBJ2-5; maybe TRBD1 (5 bases). This CDR3 region has 14 residues. Germline V gene data show CDR1 as MNHNY and CDR2 as SVGAGI (reference sequence). V shed 7 bases and J shed 1 base, with 13 bases lying between them. The CDR3 loop reads CASIGRVVQETQYF. CDR3 in DNA: TGTGCCAGCATAGGCAGGGTCGTCCAAGAGACCCAGTACTTC.

This clonotype has at least ten counts. This chain connects TRBV5-1 to TRBJ2-7; 7 bases agree with TRBD1. Germline CDR1 and CDR2: SGHRS and YFSETQ. V shed 3 bases and J 3 bases; nucleotides not matched to a gene: 6. The CDR3 extends over 14 amino acids. CDR3 sequence: CASSSTGQNYEQYF. CDR3 nucleotides: TGCGCCAGCAGCTCGACGGGACAGAACTACGAGCAGTACTTC. The full variable domain, its missing parts supplied by reference TRBV5-1 and TRBJ2-7, is KAGVTQTPRYLIKTRGQQVTLSCSPISGHRSVSWYQQTPGQGLQFLFEYFSETQRNKGNFPGRFSGRQFSNSRSEMNVSTLELGDSALYLCASSSTGQNYEQYFGPGTRLTVT.

The V and J genes are TRBV5-4 and TRBJ2-7, with D unclear. The CDR3 totals 15 residues. Deletions cut 4 bases from V and 2 bases from J, with 16 bases between. Germline V lookup: CDR1 SGHNT, CDR2 YYREEE (reference sequence). CDR3 bases: TGTGCCAGCAGCAAAGACCTGAAGGGTCCCTACGAGCAGTACTTC. Amino acids: CASSKDLKGPYEQYF.

This clonotype was recorded a few times. V gene TRBV7-9 combines with J gene TRBJ2-5, with D maybe TRBD2 (6 bases). The CDR3 has 13 amino acids. V lost 5 bases and J 3 bases, leaving 10 bases between the germline ends. Germline CDR1 SEHNR, CDR2 FQNEAQ (reference sequence). The CDR3 loop is CASSTGGKETQYF. The DNA of the CDR3 is TGTGCCAGCAGCACTGGGGGGAAAGAGACCCAGTACTTC.

Ten or more counts support this clonotype. Since the CDR3 does not end with the conserved phenylalanine or tryptophan, this likely comes from a read error. The V and J genes are TRBV20-1 and TRBJ2-1; unclear D gene. The CDR3 totals 14 residues. The ends were cut back, 4 bases at V and 6 bases at J, with 16 bases in the middle. In germline, CDR1 is DFQATT, CDR2 SNEGSKA (reference sequence). DNA of the CDR3: TGCAGTGCTATCCACCTCTCCATCGGCAATGAGCAGTTCTCC. The encoded protein is CSAIHLSIGNEQFS.

This clonotype was seen only a few times. Just one base apart from a much larger clone, this may be a read error. J is TRBJ1-1 and V is TRBV29-1, with D maybe TRBD1 (5 bases). The CDR3 spans 13 residues. Germline V CDR1 and CDR2: SQVTM, ANQGSEA. CDR3: CSVDRAENAEAFF. In DNA, the CDR3 is TGCAGCGTTGACAGGGCGGAGAACGCTGAAGCTTTCTTT.

This clonotype was counted at least ten times. The gene calls are TRBV9 and TRBJ2-7; perhaps TRBD2 as D (5 bases). From germline, CDR1 is SGDLS and CDR2 YYNGEE. V dropped 0 bases and J dropped 6 bases, with 16 bases sitting between them. CDR3 length equals 15 residues. CDR3 protein: CASSVGYESGPEQYF. CDR3 nucleotides: TGTGCCAGCAGCGTAGGATACGAAAGCGGACCCGAGCAGTACTTC.

The rearrangement links TRBV5-6 to TRBJ2-7, with D possibly TRBD2 on 5 matching bases. This CDR3 has 13 amino acids. Germline V gene sequence: CDR1 SGHDT, CDR2 YYEEEE. The ends were cut back, 6 bases at V and 1 base at J, with 11 bases in the middle. This CDR3 is CASTSGVSYEQYF. Here the CDR3 DNA reads TGTGCCAGCACCTCCGGGGTTTCCTACGAGCAGTACTTC.

Note on this clonotype: A far larger clone is one nucleotide away, so this likely arose from a read error. The chain combines TRBV6-1 with TRBJ2-1, with 7 bases lining up with TRBD1. The CDR3 totals 15 residues. CDR1 and CDR2 from the germline V gene are MNHNS and SASEGT. Trimming at V came to 6 bases and at J to 3 bases, leaving 8 bases not matched to a gene. The CDR3 DNA reads as TGTGCCAGCAGGATGACAGGGTGCGGCTACAATGAGCAGTTCTTC. Translating gives CASRMTGCGYNEQFF.

This clonotype was recorded only once. Being one base from a much bigger clone, this may be a read error. The chain couples TRBV29-1 to TRBJ2-2; 8 bases map to TRBD1. This CDR3 has 14 residues. Germline CDR1 and CDR2: SQVTM and ANQGSEA. Here the CDR3 reads CSVVGQGALGGLFF. The CDR3 coding sequence is TGCAGCGTTGTAGGGCAGGGGGCCTTAGGGGGGCTGTTTTTT.

The rearrangement links TRBV7-3 to TRBJ2-2; possible D gene TRBD2, 5 bases. The germline V gene encodes CDR1 SGHTA and CDR2 FQGTGA. The CDR3 covers 13 residues. Trimming cost V 6 bases and J 4 bases, with 9 bases left between them. The CDR3 spells CASSTGLTGELFF. The DNA for the CDR3 is TGTGCCAGCAGTACCGGACTCACCGGGGAGCTGTTTTTT. Drawing the rest from reference TRBV7-3 and TRBJ2-2, the complete variable domain is GAGVSQTPSNKVTEKGKYVELRCDPISGHTALYWYRQSLGQGPEFLIYFQGTGAADDSGLPNDRFFAVRPEGSVSTLKIQRTERGDSAVYLCASSTGLTGELFFGEGSRLTVL.

This clonotype was seen only a few times. V usage is TRBV15 and J usage is TRBJ2-1; 7 bases are a match to TRBD2. The germline V gene has CDR1 LNHNV and CDR2 YYDKDF (reference sequence). V was clipped by 1 base and J by 0 bases; unmatched bases: 6. The CDR3 has 17 residues. The CDR3 loop is CATSRVASGGSYNEQFF. DNA of the CDR3: TGTGCCACCAGCAGAGTGGCTAGCGGAGGCTCCTACAATGAGCAGTTCTTC.

This clonotype came up many times. V is TRBV5-1 and J is TRBJ2-5; maybe TRBD1 (6 bases). V lost 0 bases and J lost 2, with 11 bases in between. The CDR3 runs 15 residues. Germline CDR1 and CDR2: SGHRS and YFSETQ. In nucleotides, the CDR3 is TGCGCCAGCAGCTTGGACTACAGGGTACAAGAGACCCAGTACTTC. Its translation: CASSLDYRVQETQYF.